Presented here are 17 T cell receptor beta chains from one specimen sequenced in a study of blood T cell repertoires in COVID-19 (TCRdb year 2020). The library was obtained by the immunoSEQ multiplex PCR assay. TCRdb's version of the immuneACCESS table is confined to in-frame rearrangements and falls short of the full clone set. An unresolved V gene accounts for under half of the shortfall where checked; the remainder is of unknown origin. The sample profile shows hundreds of thousands of clones; 80% to 90% of them were found once. The ten largest clones add up to roughly 0.99% of the sample. Sequencing used PBMCs or T cells enriched from blood (not recorded which). These receptors originate from a man between 18 and 29 years old who had recovered from COVID-19.

This chain uses TRBV6-5 with TRBJ1-5, with TRBD1 as a possible D gene (6 bases). V shed 6 bases and J shed 0 bases, with 12 bases lying between them. This CDR3 has 15 amino acids. Germline CDR1 is MNHEY and CDR2 is SVGAGI. DNA of the CDR3: TGTGCCAGCAGCCGACAGGAGACTAGCAATCAGCCCCAGCATTTT. Amino acid sequence: CASSRQETSNQPQHF.

V and J are TRBV28 and TRBJ1-5; TRBD1 is a possible D gene (5 bases). The ends were cut back, 2 bases at V and 2 bases at J, with 7 bases in the middle. CDR1 and CDR2 (germline): MDHEN, SYDVKM. The CDR3 spans 14 residues. The CDR3 is CASSLIRGNQPQHF. The CDR3 region has the DNA TGTGCCAGCAGTTTAATCAGGGGCAATCAGCCCCAGCATTTT.

The chain has TRBV11-3 and TRBJ1-1; no definite D call. The V gene's germline CDR1 is SGHNT and CDR2 YENEEA. V was clipped by 0 bases and J by 0 bases, with 17 bases between them. This CDR3 has 18 residues. The CDR3 is CASSLDLGGWAMNTEAFF. CDR3 DNA sequence: TGTGCCAGCAGCTTAGATCTCGGTGGTTGGGCCATGAACACTGAAGCTTTCTTT.

The gene calls are TRBV6-5 and TRBJ2-7, with TRBD2 as a possible D gene (5 bases). The CDR3 is 14 amino acids. V lost 7 bases to trimming and J lost 3 bases, with 16 bases between them. CDR1 is MNHEY and CDR2 is SVGAGI in the germline V gene. CDR3 amino acids: CASNGLNRFYEQYF. The CDR3 bases are TGTGCCAGCAACGGACTCAACAGATTCTACGAGCAGTACTTC.

The V gene is TRBV19, the J gene TRBJ1-1; D is possibly TRBD1 (5 bases). Germline lookup yields CDR1 LNHDA and CDR2 SQIVND (reference sequence). This CDR3 has 13 amino acids. Trimming removed 5 bases from V and 1 base from J, with 8 bases in between. CDR3 in amino acids: CASSWQGNTEAFF. Written as DNA, the CDR3 is TGTGCCAGTAGTTGGCAGGGGAACACTGAAGCTTTCTTT.

This clone was recorded once. The rearrangement links TRBV28 to TRBJ1-5; D ambiguous. The CDR3 covers 17 residues. CDR1 MDHEN and CDR2 SYDVKM come from the germline V gene. V lost 10 bases, J lost 2 bases, and 24 bases lay in between. CDR3 coding DNA: TGTGCCACCCAAAGGACCCTTAGTACGAGGGGCAATCAGCCCCAGCATTTT. Protein: CATQRTLSTRGNQPQHF.

This clone was seen only once. The genes are TRBV9 and TRBJ2-1, with 7 positions matching TRBD1. J gave up 5 bases and V 0 bases, and 5 bases lay outside the gene matches. Per germline, CDR1 SGDLS and CDR2 YYNGEE. CDR3 size: 15 residues. For the CDR3, the DNA is TGTGCCAGCAGCGTAGAGGGGGCGATAAACAATGAGCAGTTCTTC. Amino acids: CASSVEGAINNEQFF.

The chain joins TRBV18 to TRBJ2-1; D remains unclear. V gave up 3 bases and J gave up 4 bases, with 16 bases separating them. The CDR3 totals 16 residues. The germline gives CDR1 KGHSH, CDR2 LQKENI. CDR3 in DNA: TGTGCCAGCTCACCCCCCCAGACTGGAGCATACAATGAGCAGTTCTTC. Amino acid sequence: CASSPPQTGAYNEQFF.

This rearrangement joins TRBV7-3 to TRBJ2-2; 12 positions agree with TRBD2. CDR1 SGHTA and CDR2 FQGTGA come from the germline V gene. The trim removed 5 bases at V and 5 bases at J, leaving 6 bases unmatched. The CDR3 consists of 16 residues. CDR3 sequence: CASSLRTSGATGELFF. The CDR3 DNA is TGTGCCAGCAGCCTAAGGACTAGCGGGGCGACCGGGGAGCTGTTTTTT.

This clone came up once. This rearrangement joins TRBV7-9 to TRBJ2-1; 7 nucleotides align to TRBD2. After removal of 0 bases from V and 0 bases from J, the junction contained 11 bases not matched to a gene. The CDR3 length is 19 residues. Germline V CDR1 and CDR2: SEHNR, FQNEAQ (reference sequence). The DNA for the CDR3 is TGTGCCAGCAGCTTAGCCCGCGGCGGGGGTTTGTTCTCCTACAATGAGCAGTTCTTC. Translation gives CASSLARGGGLFSYNEQFF.

The V gene is TRBV28, the J gene TRBJ1-1, with TRBD1 matching over 8 bases. V shed 6 bases, J shed 8 bases, and the junction held 5 bases outside the gene matches. CDR3 length: 12 residues. Germline-derived CDR1 and CDR2 are MDHEN and SYDVKM. The CDR3 region is CASSDRDREAFF. Written as DNA, the CDR3 is TGTGCCAGCAGCGATCGGGACAGGGAAGCTTTCTTT.

The J gene is TRBJ1-2, the V gene TRBV7-9, with unresolved D. Germline V gene data show CDR1 as SEHNR and CDR2 as FQNEAQ (reference sequence). The CDR3 totals 12 residues. V lost 7 bases, J lost 14 bases, and 20 bases lay in between. The CDR3 DNA sequence: TGTGCCAGCATCGCTCCGGGATCCGGAGGAACCTTC. This codes for CASIAPGSGGTF. The variable domain in full, completed from reference TRBV7-9 and TRBJ1-2, reads DTGVSQNPRHKITKRGQNVTFRCDPISEHNRLYWYRQTLGQGPEFLTYFQNEAQLEKSRLLSDRFSAERPKGSFSTLEIQRTEQGDSAMYLCASIAPGSGGTFGSGTRLTVV.

The chain couples TRBV9 to TRBJ2-3, with a possible D match to TRBD2 (5 bases). V lost 3 bases and J lost 6, with 17 bases in between. In germline, CDR1 is SGDLS, CDR2 YYNGEE. This CDR3 comprises 15 residues. The DNA of the CDR3 is TGTGCCAGCAGCGCAAGAACCTCTAGCAAGGATACGCAGTATTTT. It specifies CASSARTSSKDTQYF.

The V and J genes are TRBV10-3 and TRBJ2-3; D ambiguous. The CDR3 sequence is 14 residues long. Germline lookup yields CDR1 ENHRY and CDR2 SYGVKD. Trimming shortened V by 5 bases and J by 2 bases, and 11 bases separated the two germline ends. CDR3 sequence reads: CAISKESLTDTQYF. In DNA form, the CDR3 reads TGTGCCATCAGTAAGGAGTCTCTCACAGATACGCAGTATTTT.

This chain joins TRBV5-1 and TRBJ1-5, with a possible D match to TRBD1 (6 bases). With 3 bases removed from V and 8 bases from J, the gap between germline ends came to 15 bases. This CDR3 spans 14 amino acids. Germline values: CDR1 SGHRS, CDR2 YFSETQ. The CDR3 sequence is CASSYGQGTEPQHF. Here the CDR3 DNA reads TGCGCCAGCAGCTATGGGCAGGGGACCGAGCCCCAGCATTTT. Complete variable domain (other parts from reference TRBV5-1 and TRBJ1-5): KAGVTQTPRYLIKTRGQQVTLSCSPISGHRSVSWYQQTPGQGLQFLFEYFSETQRNKGNFPGRFSGRQFSNSRSEMNVSTLELGDSALYLCASSYGQGTEPQHFGDGTRLSIL.

J is TRBJ2-5 and V is TRBV6-5, with unresolved D. Trimming took off 8 bases at V and 2 bases at J, with 12 bases between the two ends. There are 13 residues in the CDR3. In germline, CDR1 is MNHEY, CDR2 SVGAGI. DNA of the CDR3: TGTGCCAGCTCGTGGGCAGCTCAAGAGACCCAGTACTTC. The encoded protein is CASSWAAQETQYF.

This clone appeared once. This chain joins TRBV7-9 and TRBJ2-5; a possible D gene is TRBD2 (5 bases). From germline, CDR1 is SEHNR and CDR2 FQNEAQ (reference sequence). V shed 8 bases and J shed 2 bases, with 12 bases lying between them. CDR3 length equals 13 residues. The CDR3, as DNA: TGTGCCAGCGGCGGGTGGAGTCAAGAGACCCAGTACTTC. Its protein product is CASGGWSQETQYF.